The 2 T cell receptor beta chains below were found in one sample sequenced in a study of monozygotic twins with inflammatory bowel disease. TCRdb reworked the 5' RACE reads into one entry per CDR3 protein, no DNA. The sample totals a few hundred thousand distinct CDR3 sequences. The specimen sequenced was blood. These receptors all come from a human donor with ulcerative colitis or Crohn's disease, or a healthy co-twin of an affected twin (not recorded which).

CDR3 amino acids: CASSFPQETQYF. The V call is TRBV5-1, the J call TRBJ2-5. Germline CDR1 is SGHRS and CDR2 is YFSETQ. The CDR3 runs to 12 residues.

This chain uses TRBV12-3 or TRBV12-4 with TRBJ2-1. This CDR3 has 12 residues. The CDR3 loop is CTTGVSYNEQFF.